These 27 T cell receptor beta chains were sequenced from one sample in a study of T cell responses to AZD1222 COVID-19 vaccine. Repertoires were generated with immunoSEQ multiplex PCR, while TCRdb's copy carries only in-frame clones and drops some. The table includes 110,000 or so clones, over 85% detected once. The sequencing here drew on peripheral blood, taken on day 0 of MenACWY control vaccination. These receptors all come from an adult in good health.

The chain combines TRBV2 with TRBJ2-7, with 7 nucleotides matching TRBD1. V lost 10 bases and J lost 3; bases outside the gene matches: 12. CDR3 length: 14 residues. Germline values: CDR1 SNHLY, CDR2 FYNNEI. CDR3 loop: CATFKGTDYYEQYF. The CDR3, as DNA: TGTGCCACCTTTAAAGGGACAGATTACTACGAGCAGTACTTC.

The chain uses TRBV6-5 and TRBJ1-1, with 7 positions matching TRBD1. CDR1 and CDR2 from the germline V gene are MNHEY and SVGAGI. V lost 2 bases and J lost 1; bases outside the gene matches: 4. This CDR3 is 15 amino acids long. DNA for the CDR3: TGTGCCAGCAGTTACACTCGGACAGGGAACACTGAAGCTTTCTTT. Translating gives CASSYTRTGNTEAFF.

This chain joins TRBV3-1 (or the pseudogene TRBV3-2) and TRBJ2-7, with 9 bases that match TRBD1. CDR3 length: 13 residues. CDR1 is LGHDT, CDR2 YNNKEL, per germline (reference sequence). V gave up 1 base and J gave up 6 bases; unmatched junction bases: 1. Written as DNA, the CDR3 is TGTGCCAGCAGCCAAGGGACAGGGGTCGAGCAGTACTTC. This gives the protein CASSQGTGVEQYF.

The genes are TRBV5-6 and TRBJ2-3; D call uncertain. Trimming stripped 5 bases from V and 6 bases from J, with 7 bases between. The V gene's germline CDR1 is SGHDT and CDR2 YYEEEE. The CDR3 loop spans 11 amino acids. The CDR3 sequence is CASRSWDTQYF. For the CDR3, the DNA is TGTGCCAGCAGGTCTTGGGATACGCAGTATTTT.

This clone was recorded a few times. The V call is TRBV3-1 (or the pseudogene TRBV3-2), the J call TRBJ2-7; 9 bases align to TRBD2. J was trimmed by 4 bases and V by 4 bases; bases with no gene match: 14. The CDR3 runs to 17 residues. Germline V gene lookup returns CDR1 LGHDT and CDR2 YNNKEL (reference sequence). The CDR3 DNA sequence: TGTGCCAGCAGCCGGGGAGCGGGGGGCCTCAGGGAGTACGAGCAGTACTTC. This gives the protein CASSRGAGGLREYEQYF.

This sequence joins TRBV19 and TRBJ1-4; 8 bases match TRBD1. The CDR3 runs to 14 residues. V shed 10 bases, J shed 8 bases, and the junction held 12 bases outside the gene matches. The germline V gene encodes CDR1 LNHDA and CDR2 SQIVND (reference sequence). CDR3 amino acids: CATAPDRVREKLFF. In DNA form, the CDR3 reads TGTGCCACCGCCCCGGACAGGGTCCGAGAAAAACTGTTTTTT.

This sequence joins TRBV28 and TRBJ1-1; no firm D call. Between the trimmed V and J ends, which lost 4 bases and 5 bases, there was a span of 8 bases. From germline, CDR1 is MDHEN and CDR2 SYDVKM. The CDR3 is made up of 12 amino acids. The CDR3 DNA reads as TGTGCCAGCAGTTCCCCGGAAACTGAAGCTTTCTTT. Protein: CASSSPETEAFF.

The CDR3 region has the DNA TGCGCCAGCAGCTTGGCCGATTTTGCAGGGGAAGAGACCCAGTACTTC. Residues: CASSLADFAGEETQYF. The rearrangement joins TRBV5-1 to TRBJ2-5; D is perhaps TRBD1 (6 bases). V was cut by 0 bases and J by 3 bases, with 15 bases left in between. This CDR3 contains 16 residues. The germline V gene encodes CDR1 SGHRS and CDR2 YFSETQ.

The chain couples TRBV27 to TRBJ1-1; the match to TRBD1 covers 10 bases. Germline lookup yields CDR1 MNHEY and CDR2 SMNVEV (reference sequence). The trim removed 8 bases at V and 8 bases at J, leaving 2 bases unmatched. This CDR3 spans 11 amino acids. CDR3 residues: CASEDRGEAFF. The CDR3 DNA reads TGTGCCAGCGAGGACAGGGGGGAAGCTTTCTTT.

The genes are TRBV19 and TRBJ2-6; no firm D call. The CDR3 is made up of 15 amino acids. Germline assignment: CDR1 LNHDA and CDR2 SQIVND (reference sequence). The V gene lost 2 bases and the J gene lost 4 bases, with 9 bases spanning the gap. The CDR3 spells CASSIIVAGANVLTF. As DNA, the CDR3 is TGTGCCAGTAGTATAATCGTGGCAGGGGCCAACGTCCTGACTTTC.

V is TRBV9 and J is TRBJ2-5, with TRBD2 as a possible D gene (6 bases). Trimming pared 1 base from V and 5 bases from J, leaving 18 bases between. Germline CDR1 SGDLS, CDR2 YYNGEE. The CDR3 covers 16 residues. CDR3 sequence reads: CASSVSVGGVGETQYF. CDR3 sequence (DNA): TGTGCCAGCAGCGTATCCGTCGGCGGGGTCGGCGAGACCCAGTACTTC.

The gene calls are TRBV5-1 and TRBJ1-2, with D tentatively TRBD1 (5 bases). CDR1 and CDR2 from the germline V gene are SGHRS and YFSETQ. V lost 2 bases, J lost 5 bases, and 16 bases lay in between. This CDR3 has 15 residues. The CDR3 spells CASSFGGRVLYGYTF. DNA for the CDR3: TGCGCCAGCAGCTTCGGTGGCAGGGTGCTTTATGGCTACACCTTC.

To note about this clone: Additional DNA sequences in this sample encode the identical CDR3. The chain's CDR3 is CASSLGGSNQPQHF. The CDR3 region has the DNA TGTGCCAGCAGTTTAGGAGGAAGCAATCAGCCCCAGCATTTT. The V and J genes are TRBV28 and TRBJ1-5; the D is unclear. In germline, CDR1 is MDHEN, CDR2 SYDVKM. V was pared by 2 bases and J by 1 base, with 6 bases between. The CDR3 runs to 14 residues.

The rearrangement joins TRBV7-2 to TRBJ2-1; D is undetermined. The germline V gene has CDR1 SGHTA and CDR2 FQGNSA. The CDR3 loop spans 13 amino acids. V lost 5 bases and J 8 bases, leaving 13 bases between the germline ends. The CDR3 coding sequence is TGTGCCAGCAGCCCCGGTCGAGGCGATGAGCAGTTCTTC. It yields the protein CASSPGRGDEQFF.

The chain links TRBV7-9 to TRBJ1-1; D unclear. Per germline, CDR1 SEHNR and CDR2 FQNEAQ (reference sequence). The CDR3 has 15 amino acids. Trimming took off 2 bases at V and 5 bases at J, with 15 bases between the two ends. DNA for the CDR3: TGTGCCAGCAGCTTACGCGACACGGGGAGGACTGAAGCTTTCTTT. Translating gives CASSLRDTGRTEAFF.

This chain links TRBV7-9 with TRBJ1-2; D unclear. V lost 4 bases, J lost 3 bases, and 15 bases lay in between. From germline, CDR1 is SEHNR and CDR2 FQNEAQ (reference sequence). The CDR3 covers 15 residues. The CDR3 DNA reads TGTGCCAGCAGCTCCCCATCTGGGGAGGACTATGGCTACACCTTC. Amino acid sequence: CASSSPSGEDYGYTF.

The chain employs TRBV19 and TRBJ2-7; 12 nucleotides align to TRBD1. The V gene end was trimmed by 9 bases and the J gene end by 7 bases; junction bases not matched to a gene: 4. Germline V gene lookup returns CDR1 LNHDA and CDR2 SQIVND (reference sequence). The CDR3 extends over 12 amino acids. The CDR3 protein is CASRDRGQEQYF. Here the CDR3 DNA reads TGTGCCAGCCGGGACAGGGGGCAAGAGCAGTACTTC.

The chain uses TRBV9 and TRBJ1-6, with 8 bases lining up with TRBD1. The germline V gene encodes CDR1 SGDLS and CDR2 YYNGEE. The CDR3 totals 15 residues. After removal of 5 bases from V and 7 bases from J, the junction contained 8 bases not matched to a gene. The CDR3 nucleotides are TGTGCCAGCAGAGCCCCGGGACAGGAGAATTCACCCCTCCACTTT. This gives the protein CASRAPGQENSPLHF. The entire variable domain, with the rest obtained from reference TRBV9 and TRBJ1-6, is as follows: DSGVTQTPKHLITATGQRVTLRCSPRSGDLSVYWYQQSLDQGLQFLIQYYNGEERAKGNILERFSAQQFPDLHSELNLSSLELGDSALYFCASRAPGQENSPLHFGNGTRLTVT.

The chain recombines TRBV7-9 with TRBJ1-1; D unresolved. Trimming stripped 1 base from V and 3 bases from J, with 6 bases between. The CDR3 covers 13 residues. Germline CDR1 reads SEHNR; CDR2 reads FQNEAQ (reference sequence). The CDR3 protein is CASSLDSDTEAFF. DNA for the CDR3: TGTGCCAGCAGCTTAGACAGTGACACTGAAGCTTTCTTT.

A single count supports this clone. The chain employs TRBV7-2 and TRBJ1-2; weak D call: TRBD1 (5 bases). V was trimmed by 5 bases and J by 4 bases, leaving 17 bases between them. This CDR3 has 15 amino acids. The germline V gene has CDR1 SGHTA and CDR2 FQGNSA. Here the CDR3 reads CASSQGHTRPYGYTF. In DNA form, the CDR3 reads TGTGCCAGCAGCCAAGGACACACGAGGCCCTATGGCTACACCTTC. Looking up the rest from reference TRBV7-2 and TRBJ1-2 gives the full variable domain: GAGVSQSPSNKVTEKGKDVELRCDPISGHTALYWYRQSLGQGLEFLIYFQGNSAPDKSGLPSDRFSAERTGGSVSTLTIQRTQQEDSAVYLCASSQGHTRPYGYTFGSGTRLTVV.

By share of the sample, this clone is medium-sized. The V call is TRBV7-9, the J call TRBJ2-5; a possible D gene is TRBD1 (5 bases). Germline assignment: CDR1 SEHNR and CDR2 FQNEAQ (reference sequence). The CDR3 totals 15 residues. V shed 1 base and J shed 1 base, with 10 bases lying between them. CDR3 sequence (DNA): TGTGCCAGCAGCTTAGTTTTGGACACCCAAGAGACCCAGTACTTC. It is translated as CASSLVLDTQETQYF.

The chain combines TRBV6-5 with TRBJ2-7; D remains ambiguous. The length of the CDR3 is 10 residues. CDR1 is MNHEY and CDR2 is SVGAGI in the germline V gene. Trimming took off 8 bases at V and 4 bases at J, with 6 bases between the two ends. The CDR3 spells CASGSYEQYF. DNA for the CDR3: TGTGCCAGCGGTTCTTACGAGCAGTACTTC.

V and J are TRBV19 and TRBJ2-1, with a weak D call TRBD2 (6 bases). Trimming removed 3 bases from V and 6 bases from J, with 15 bases in between. From germline, CDR1 is LNHDA and CDR2 SQIVND (reference sequence). The CDR3 contains 15 residues. The CDR3 region has the DNA TGTGCCAGTAGTATCGGCGGGGTGTATCGCAATGAGCAGTTCTTC. Its protein product is CASSIGGVYRNEQFF.

CDR3 sequence (DNA): TGTGCCAGCAGCGCAGGGGGCTGGTCAGATACGCAGTATTTT. Translated: CASSAGGWSDTQYF. V and J are TRBV6-5 and TRBJ2-3; TRBD1 matches 8 bases. Unmatched junction bases numbered 6, after V lost 6 bases and J lost 4 bases. The CDR3 is made up of 14 amino acids. The germline V gene encodes CDR1 MNHEY and CDR2 SVGAGI.

This chain links TRBV7-9 with TRBJ2-7, with a weak D call TRBD1 (6 bases). Germline assignment: CDR1 SEHNR and CDR2 FQNEAQ (reference sequence). Trimming pared 4 bases from V and 0 bases from J, leaving 10 bases between. CDR3 length: 14 residues. This CDR3 is CASSSGESSYEQYF. For the CDR3, the DNA is TGTGCCAGCAGCTCAGGGGAGTCCTCCTACGAGCAGTACTTC.

The CDR3 protein is CASSYRVLGEQYF. The CDR3 DNA follows: TGTGCCAGCAGTTACCGGGTTTTAGGCGAGCAGTACTTC. The chain uses TRBV6-2 or TRBV6-3 and TRBJ2-7; no firm D call. Germline CDR1 is MNHEY and CDR2 is SVGEGT. The ends were cut back, 2 bases at V and 6 bases at J, with 11 bases in the middle. The CDR3 runs to 13 residues.

The rearrangement joins TRBV9 to TRBJ1-1; D is unresolved. Trimming stripped 7 bases from V and 2 bases from J, with 12 bases between. Germline V gives CDR1 SGDLS, CDR2 YYNGEE. The length of the CDR3 is 13 residues. Here the CDR3 DNA reads TGTGCCAGCGGCGGAGGCAGAAACACTGAAGCTTTCTTT. It encodes CASGGGRNTEAFF.